This TCR beta chain was documented in a study of glioma-infiltrating T cells after dendritic cell vaccination. At the level of the study: At biweekly intervals, patients got three intradermal dendritic cell vaccine injections.

As for this clone: Its antigen is unidentified.

Method: immunoSEQ multiplex PCR; TCRdb's copy keeps in-frame clones and lacks some. Of almost 65,000 clones listed, around 83% were seen once; the top ten hold around 9.6%. Study conclusions and caveats: Survival was not directly related to TCR clonality in these patients.

The V gene's germline CDR1 is MNHNY and CDR2 SVGAGI (reference sequence). This CDR3 has 14 amino acids. V was trimmed by 9 bases and J by 2 bases, leaving 16 bases between them. The TCR originated in a human donor with glioblastoma. J is TRBJ1-2 and V is TRBV6-6, with D possibly TRBD1 on 6 matching bases. Sequenced material: blood, taken before dendritic cell vaccination. CDR3 coding DNA: TGTGCCAGTAGTCCGGGAGGACAGAACTATGGCTACACCTTC. It translates to CASSPGGQNYGYTF.